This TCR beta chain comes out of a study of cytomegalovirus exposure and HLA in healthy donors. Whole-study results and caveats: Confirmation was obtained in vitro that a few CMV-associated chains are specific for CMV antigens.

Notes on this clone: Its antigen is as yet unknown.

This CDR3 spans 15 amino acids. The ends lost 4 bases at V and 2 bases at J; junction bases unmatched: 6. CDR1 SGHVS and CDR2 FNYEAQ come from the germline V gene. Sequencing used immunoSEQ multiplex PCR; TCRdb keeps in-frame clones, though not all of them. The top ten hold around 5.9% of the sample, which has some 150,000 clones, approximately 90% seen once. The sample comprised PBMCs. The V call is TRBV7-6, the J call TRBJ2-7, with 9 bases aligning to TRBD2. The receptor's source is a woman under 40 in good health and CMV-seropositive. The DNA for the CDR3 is TGTGCCAGCAGCTCGGGACTAGCCGAGACCTACGAGCAGTACTTC. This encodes CASSSGLAETYEQYF.